This T cell receptor (beta chain) is drawn from a study of cytomegalovirus exposure and HLA in healthy donors. Study results and caveats: Associated with cytomegalovirus, according to the listing, were 150 to 200 TCR beta chains. Data from an earlier analysis indicated that most TCR beta V segments were productive either about 87% or about 30% of the time. There were some public TCRs occurring in many donors, but most TCR sequences were rare.

Germline loops: CDR1 MNHEY, CDR2 SMNVEV (reference sequence). The CDR3 covers 16 residues. V dropped 5 bases and J dropped 1 base, with 16 bases sitting between them. Notes on this clone: What it binds is not known.

In the PCR, 60 Vbeta and 13 Jbeta primers were used. Data came from immunoSEQ multiplex PCR; TCRdb stores just in-frame clones and leaves some out. The sample holds some 160,000 clones; approximately 80% are singletons and the top ten take under 2.5%. The sequence was obtained from a man aged 55 to 70 in good health and CMV-seronegative. The material sequenced was PBMCs. The J gene is TRBJ2-3, the V gene TRBV27; maybe TRBD1 (5 bases). In nucleotides, the CDR3 is TGTGCCAGCAGTCAACTACTTCAGGGTGGCACAGATACGCAGTATTTT. Translating it yields CASSQLLQGGTDTQYF.